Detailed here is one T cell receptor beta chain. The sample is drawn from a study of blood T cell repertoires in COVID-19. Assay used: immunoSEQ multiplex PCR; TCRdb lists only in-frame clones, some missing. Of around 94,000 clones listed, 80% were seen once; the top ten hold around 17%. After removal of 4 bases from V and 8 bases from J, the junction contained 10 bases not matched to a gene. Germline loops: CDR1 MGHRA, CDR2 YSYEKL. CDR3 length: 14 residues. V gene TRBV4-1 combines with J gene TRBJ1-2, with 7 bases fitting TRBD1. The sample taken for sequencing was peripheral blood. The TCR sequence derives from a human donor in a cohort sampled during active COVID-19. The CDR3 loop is CASSPLRGAGGYTF. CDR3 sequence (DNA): TGCGCCAGCAGCCCCCTCAGGGGGGCTGGAGGCTACACCTTC.